Each of the 4 T cell receptor beta chains below was sequenced from the same sample in a study of blood T cell repertoires in COVID-19. The data were produced by immunoSEQ multiplex PCR, yet TCRdb's version contains in-frame clones alone and is incomplete. Among 130,000 to 150,000 clones listed, approximately 83% were seen once. Source material: peripheral blood. The receptors derive from a woman aged 55 to 70 with COVID-19, enrolled during active disease.

Note on this clone: Other DNA sequences from this sample encode an identical CDR3 as well. The CDR3 loop is CASSVGQGNTEAFF. CDR3 sequence (DNA): TGTGCCAGCAGCGTAGGACAGGGAAATACTGAAGCTTTCTTT. The genes are TRBV9 and TRBJ1-1; 7 bases are shared with TRBD1. With 0 bases clipped from V and 5 bases from J, the junction kept 4 bases outside the gene matches. CDR1 and CDR2 from the germline V gene are SGDLS and YYNGEE. This CDR3 is built from 14 residues. Complete variable domain (other parts from reference TRBV9 and TRBJ1-1): DSGVTQTPKHLITATGQRVTLRCSPRSGDLSVYWYQQSLDQGLQFLIQYYNGEERAKGNILERFSAQQFPDLHSELNLSSLELGDSALYFCASSVGQGNTEAFFGQGTRLTVV.

V and J are TRBV10-1 and TRBJ1-4; TRBD1 matches 11 bases. V lost 4 bases and J lost 7; bases outside the gene matches: 2. This CDR3 spans 14 amino acids. The V gene's germline CDR1 is WNHNN and CDR2 SYGVQD (reference sequence). The CDR3 bases are TGCGCCAGCAGTGCGGACAGGGGGCGTGAAAAACTGTTTTTT. Its translation: CASSADRGREKLFF.

The genes are TRBV2 and TRBJ1-1; TRBD1 might be the D (5 bases). V lost 5 bases and J lost 1, with 11 bases in between. This CDR3 is built from 14 residues. CDR1 is SNHLY, CDR2 FYNNEI, per germline. The CDR3 here is CASSFFGGNTEAFF. The CDR3 DNA reads as TGTGCCAGCAGTTTTTTCGGGGGGAACACTGAAGCTTTCTTT.

The chain links TRBV7-3 to TRBJ2-5, with a tentative D call TRBD1 (5 bases). V shed 5 bases and J shed 0 bases, with 7 bases lying between them. Germline loops: CDR1 SGHTA, CDR2 FQGTGA. The CDR3 spans 13 residues. The CDR3 region is CASSPTDQETQYF. CDR3 sequence (DNA): TGTGCCAGCAGCCCGACAGACCAAGAGACCCAGTACTTC.